This T cell receptor (beta chain) is drawn from a study of cytomegalovirus exposure and HLA in healthy donors. In this sample, this clone turned up a few times. Its antigen is unidentified. Germline V CDR1 and CDR2: SNHLY, FYNNEI. With 8 bases clipped from V and 3 bases from J, the junction kept 7 bases outside the gene matches. The CDR3 spans 14 residues. Study-level points and caveats: In an earlier analysis, in some 600 donors, most V segments appeared productive either ~87% or ~30% of the time. Sequencing likely produced, as an artifact, a cluster of highly shared sequence variants.

Use of 60 Vbeta and 13 Jbeta primers characterized the PCR. The table came from immunoSEQ multiplex PCR; TCRdb's copy has only in-frame clones and leaves some out. Of 120,000 to 150,000 clones in the sample, almost 85% were seen once. The chain uses TRBV2 and TRBJ1-5, with TRBD1 identical over 7 bases. The sample comprised PBMCs. This TCR came from a man under 40 in good health and CMV-seropositive. The DNA for the CDR3 is TGTGCCAGCCGCGAGACAGGGACCAATCAGCCCCAGCATTTT. As protein: CASRETGTNQPQHF.